This TCR beta chain was observed in a study of T cells in Graves' hyperthyroidism and ophthalmopathy (dated by TCRdb to the late 2010s). About the investigation overall: Peripheral blood was sampled at the time of initial diagnosis, prior to any treatment. To identify TCR V-J signatures that set the groups apart, the researchers used a discovery cohort of 100 patients, made up of 40 to 45 with Graves' ophthalmopathy and some 55 with stable Graves' hyperthyroidism. Whether ophthalmopathy could be predicted prospectively was tested in an independent validation cohort made up of 18 hyperthyroidism patients plus 17 patients who later progressed to ophthalmopathy. For training and testing, the 100 or so patients in the discovery cohort were randomly divided in a 7:3 ratio. The study also compared thyroid tissue and blood T-cell repertoires from more than 5 Graves' hyperthyroidism patients. After blood sampling, hyperthyroidism patients were treated with methimazole at a starting dose of 30 mg daily, and ophthalmopathy patients were treated with high-dose intravenous methylprednisolone. The paper reports TCR Vbeta CDR3 sequencing of some 140 peripheral blood samples: around 45 ophthalmopathy, under 80 hyperthyroidism and approximately 17 progressor patients.

V is cut by 0 bases and J by 7 bases, and the space between the germline ends is 12 bases. Taken from cysteine to phenylalanine, the CDR3 has 14 residues. This entry keeps only the CDR3 DNA: 42 bases, framed from base 1. The CDR1 and CDR2 encoded by the germline V gene are SGHDN and FVKESK. This clonotype has just a few counts. No antigen is known for it. No per-base quality is available; no much larger clone lies one base away. Study-level results and caveats: In validation, the model predicted progression to ophthalmopathy with roughly 70% sensitivity and 72% to 85% specificity, a median of around six months before onset. Blood samples also contained most of the expanded thyroid clonotypes (frequency above 0.001), which suggests that blood repertoires may reflect thyroid immune responses. No statistical method was used to fix the sample size in advance, and group allocation was not hidden from the investigators. A model built on a 13 V-J signature distinguished ophthalmopathy from stable hyperthyroidism, reaching roughly 88% sensitivity and about 81% specificity in cross-validation and 80%/75% in testing.

In the ophthalmopathy patients, disease was moderately to severely active, with a Clinical Activity Score of 3 or more, a NOSPECS grade of 4 or more, and a duration of less than 3 months. The study excluded patients with uncontrolled infections, other autoimmune diseases, pregnancy or lactation. Clinical symptoms, serum thyroxine and TRAb, thyroid ultrasound, and orbital computed tomography formed the basis for the diagnoses. Ficoll-Paque density gradient centrifugation was used to isolate PBMCs from approximately 11 ml of fresh peripheral blood. Trizol reagent was used to extract total RNA, and RNA quality was then checked on an Agilent 2100 Bioanalyzer. Amplification of TCR beta CDR3 regions was carried out from RNA transcripts. The first round of RT-PCR for the TCR CDR3 was performed with the HTBI primer set and the Qiagen OneStep RT-PCR kit. A second multiplex PCR round built the libraries, followed by size selection and purification. Libraries were sequenced paired-end with 100 bp reads on an Illumina HiSeq2000. In the authors' own workflow: Raw data were processed with SOAPnuke, discarding reads with adapters, uncalled bases, mean Phred below 15, or no exact constant-primer or identifier match. High-quality paired reads were merged using COPE v1.2.5, and each unique nucleotide sequence was defined as a clonotype. MiTCR v1.1 was used to align the clonotypes against IMGT TRBV, TRBD and TRBJ reference segments. Only V-J combinations with frequency above 0.0001, covering about 99% of repertoires, were analysed. The TCS score was defined as the ratio of F50 (clonal expansion) to E x V (chaos), calculated using BLOSUM62-based TCRdist between CDR3 peptides within each V-J. Welch's t-statistics and random forest reduced several hundred V-J features to 13, which were used in a naive Bayes classifier (R e1071). TCRdb reworked the public reads: Q25 trimming with fastp, MiXCR clone assembly, productive beta chains retained. Records with the same CDR3 protein are collapsed into one entry carrying the most frequent genes and DNA. The V and J calls shown here were made by TCRdb, not taken from the authors' results. The sample records 500,000 to 650,000 distinct CDR3 sequences, 17% of which are singletons. Of the sample, about 16% falls within the top ten clones.

The chain is encoded by TRBV14 joined to TRBJ1-1, with no D gene named confidently. The sequence was obtained from a woman younger than 30 with Graves' ophthalmopathy. Sequenced: blood. The nucleotides read TGTGCCAGCAGCCAAGATTACGGGGTCCTTGAAGCTTTCTTT. The translation is CASSQDYGVLEAFF.